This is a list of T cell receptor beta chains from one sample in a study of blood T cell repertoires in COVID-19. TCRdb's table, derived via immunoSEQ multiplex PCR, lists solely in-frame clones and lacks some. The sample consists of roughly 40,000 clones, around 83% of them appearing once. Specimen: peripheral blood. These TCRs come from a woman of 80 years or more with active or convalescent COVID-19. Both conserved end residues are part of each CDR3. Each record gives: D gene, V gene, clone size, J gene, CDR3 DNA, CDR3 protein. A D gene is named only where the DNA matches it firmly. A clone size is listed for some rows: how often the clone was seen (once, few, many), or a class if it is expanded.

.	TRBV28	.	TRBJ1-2	TGTGCCAGCAGTTTGAGCGGCTATGGCTACACCTTC	CASSLSGYGYTF
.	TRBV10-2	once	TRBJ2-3	TGCGCCAGCAGTTGGGACTCAAGCACAGATACGCAGTATTTT	CASSWDSSTDTQYF
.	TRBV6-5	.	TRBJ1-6	TGTGCCAGCAGTTACCTCCAGGGTAATTCACCCCTCCACTTT	CASSYLQGNSPLHF
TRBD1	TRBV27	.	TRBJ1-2	TGTGCCAGCACCGGGACAGGGGGTGATGGCTACACCTTC	CASTGTGGDGYTF
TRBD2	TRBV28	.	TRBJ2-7	TGTGCCAGCAGTTTGAGTGGACTAGCGGGGGGGAAGTACGAGCAGTACTTC	CASSLSGLAGGKYEQYF
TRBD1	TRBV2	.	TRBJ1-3	TGTGCCAGCAGTTTGGGACAGGGTGTAAACACCATATATTTT	CASSLGQGVNTIYF
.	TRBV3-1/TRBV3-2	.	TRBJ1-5	TGTGCCAGCAGCAAGAGGGACACTCAGAGACAGCCCCAGCATTTT	CASSKRDTQRQPQHF
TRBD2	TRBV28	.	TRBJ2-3	TGTGCCAGCAGCCAATCCGGGACTAGCGGCACAGATACGCAGTATTTT	CASSQSGTSGTDTQYF
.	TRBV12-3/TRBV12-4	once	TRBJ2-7	TGTGCCAGCAGTCAACGACCCTCGCGGGAGCAGTACTTC	CASSQRPSREQYF
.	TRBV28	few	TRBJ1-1	TGTGCCAGCAGTTTAGGAAGTCCCCCCGGGACTGAAGCTTTCTTT	CASSLGSPPGTEAFF
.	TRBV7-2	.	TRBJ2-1	TGTGCCAGCAGCTTAGGGAGACAGATCGATGAGCAGTTCTTC	CASSLGRQIDEQFF
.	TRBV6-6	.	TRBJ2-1	TGTGCCAGCCTAGGTGGGGCCTCCCCCGGGAATGAGCAGTTCTTC	CASLGGASPGNEQFF
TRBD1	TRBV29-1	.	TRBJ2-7	TGCAGCGTTACGGACAGGAGTTCCTACGAGCAGTACTTC	CSVTDRSSYEQYF
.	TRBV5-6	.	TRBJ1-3	TGTGCCAGCAGCTTGGGTCAGGGCTTCGGAAACACCATATATTTT	CASSLGQGFGNTIYF
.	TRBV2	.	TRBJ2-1	TGTGCCAGCAGTTTGGGCACCAACAATGAGCAGTTCTTC	CASSLGTNNEQFF
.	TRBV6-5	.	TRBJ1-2	TGTGCCAGCAGTCGGATCGGTCAGGTCTATGGCTACACCTTC	CASSRIGQVYGYTF
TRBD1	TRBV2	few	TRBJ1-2	TGTGCCAGCAGTGGACAGGGGGCGGGTTATGGCTACACCTTC	CASSGQGAGYGYTF
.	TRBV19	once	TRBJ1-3	TGTGCCAGTAGTATAGCGTCGCCGGCGGACAAGGGAAACACCATATATTTT	CASSIASPADKGNTIYF